This entry lists 23 T cell receptor beta chains sequenced from one sample in a study of T cells in Graves' hyperthyroidism and ophthalmopathy. Authors of the study amplified TCR beta CDR3 regions from RNA transcripts. Primed by the HTBI set, a first-round RT-PCR was run on the TCR CDR3. Each CDR3 protein is one row after TCRdb ran MiXCR on the multiplex PCR reads. The sample gives fewer than 300,000 distinct CDR3 sequences, 20% to 25% of which show up once; 25% to 30% is in the top ten. Sequenced material: blood. These receptors all stem from a man in his forties with Graves' hyperthyroidism that later progressed to Graves' ophthalmopathy.

This clonotype has at least ten counts. The V call is TRBV5-1, the J call TRBJ2-7; 8 nucleotides align to TRBD2. V was pared by 5 bases and J by 2 bases, with 6 bases of the junction left unmatched. The CDR3 is made up of 14 amino acids. Germline CDR1 SGHRS, CDR2 YFSETQ. CDR3 loop: CASSRSGATYEQYF. The CDR3 DNA follows: TGCGCCAGCAGTCGTAGCGGGGCCACCTACGAGCAGTACTTC.

This clonotype appeared many times. The chain employs TRBV12-3 or TRBV12-4 and TRBJ1-2; TRBD1 aligns across 7 bases. The J segment lost 5 bases and the V segment lost 3 bases, leaving 3 bases of the junction unmatched. CDR3 length: 13 residues. The CDR3 loop is CASSFLTGYGYTF. The DNA for the CDR3 is TGTGCCAGCAGTTTCTTGACAGGGTATGGCTACACCTTC.

The genes are TRBV27 and TRBJ1-1; D gene ambiguous. Germline V lookup: CDR1 MNHEY, CDR2 SMNVEV (reference sequence). This CDR3 contains 15 residues. Trimming left V 0 bases short and J 4 bases short, with 12 bases between. The CDR3 is CASSLSSVGSTEAFF. The DNA of the CDR3 is TGTGCCAGCAGTTTATCGTCAGTTGGGAGCACTGAAGCTTTCTTT.

This clonotype was seen at least ten times. This rearrangement joins TRBV2 to TRBJ2-5; D gene uncertain. CDR1 SNHLY and CDR2 FYNNEI come from the germline V gene. The CDR3 extends over 14 amino acids. V dropped 5 bases and J dropped 0 bases, with 10 bases sitting between them. The DNA of the CDR3 is TGTGCCAGCAGTAAACGGATAGACCAAGAGACCCAGTACTTC. Protein: CASSKRIDQETQYF.

This clonotype appeared a single time. This chain connects TRBV6-1 to TRBJ2-7, with D perhaps matching TRBD2 (6 bases). Germline V gene lookup returns CDR1 MNHNS and CDR2 SASEGT. The CDR3 runs 15 residues. Trimming removed 6 bases at V and 2 bases at J, with 17 bases between. As DNA, the CDR3 is TGTGCCAGCAGCCGAGGGACTGCCGGCACCTACGAGCAGTACTTC. Amino acids: CASSRGTAGTYEQYF.

This clonotype appeared many times. The chain has TRBV28 and TRBJ2-5; tentatively, D is TRBD1 or TRBD2 (10 bases each). V dropped 7 bases and J dropped 5 bases, with 17 bases sitting between them. This CDR3 is 14 amino acids long. Germline assignment: CDR1 MDHEN and CDR2 SYDVKM. The CDR3 reads CASTSGGQGETQYF. The CDR3, as DNA: TGTGCCAGCACTAGCGGGGGACAGGGGGAGACCCAGTACTTC. Full variable domain (remainder filled in from reference TRBV28 and TRBJ2-5): DVKVTQSSRYLVKRTGEKVFLECVQDMDHENMFWYRQDPGLGLRLIYFSYDVKMKEKGDIPEGYSVSREKKERFSLILESASTNQTSMYLCASTSGGQGETQYFGPGTRLLVL.

The sample holds many counts of this clonotype. CDR3: CSVEVPRQGVVGELFF. The CDR3, as DNA: TGCAGCGTTGAAGTTCCTCGGCAGGGGGTGGTCGGGGAGCTGTTTTTT. V and J are TRBV29-1 and TRBJ2-2, with 7 nucleotides matching TRBD1. V shed 1 base, J shed 7 bases, and the junction held 12 bases outside the gene matches. Germline CDR1 reads SQVTM; CDR2 reads ANQGSEA. CDR3 length: 16 amino acids.

The rearrangement joins TRBV11-2 to TRBJ2-7; TRBD2 agrees at 10 bases. The V gene end was trimmed by 6 bases and the J gene end by 2 bases; junction bases not matched to a gene: 13. This CDR3 is built from 17 residues. The V gene's germline CDR1 is SGHAT and CDR2 FQNNGV. For the CDR3, the DNA is TGTGCCAGCAGTTACTCGATTTTAGCGGGAGGACCCTACGAGCAGTACTTC. This sequence encodes CASSYSILAGGPYEQYF.

Ten or more counts support this clonotype. The chain is built from TRBV7-3 and TRBJ2-7; D gene uncertain. The CDR3 has 11 residues. Germline CDR1 SGHTA, CDR2 FQGTGA. The ends were cut back, 5 bases at V and 3 bases at J, with 5 bases in the middle. The DNA for the CDR3 is TGTGCCAGCAGCGCGTACTACGAGCAGTACTTC. Translation: CASSAYYEQYF.

This clonotype has just one count. The chain has TRBV7-8 and TRBJ1-1; 7 nucleotides align to TRBD1. Germline loops: CDR1 SGHVS, CDR2 FQNEAQ. V shed 5 bases and J 3 bases; nucleotides not matched to a gene: 6. The CDR3 extends over 14 amino acids. The CDR3 sequence is CASSRKGAYTEAFF. The DNA of the CDR3 is TGTGCCAGCAGCCGGAAGGGGGCCTACACTGAAGCTTTCTTT.

This clonotype showed up many times. V gene TRBV12-3 or TRBV12-4 combines with J gene TRBJ2-5; TRBD2 agrees at 7 bases. J was trimmed by 4 bases and V by 6 bases; bases with no gene match: 8. This CDR3 is 14 amino acids long. Written as DNA, the CDR3 is TGTGCCAGCAGGGGGGACTATCGGGGAGAGACCCAGTACTTC. The encoded protein is CASRGDYRGETQYF.

This clonotype was observed at least ten times. This chain uses TRBV11-2 with TRBJ2-7; D might be TRBD1 or TRBD2, each matching 5 bases. The length of the CDR3 is 14 residues. Trimming stripped 3 bases from V and 7 bases from J, with 16 bases between. Germline assignment: CDR1 SGHAT and CDR2 FQNNGV. The CDR3 loop reads CASSFSSTGAEQYF. The CDR3 DNA is TGTGCCAGCAGCTTCTCCTCGACCGGGGCGGAGCAGTACTTC.

This clonotype was observed many times. J is TRBJ2-7 and V is TRBV6-5; D may be TRBD1 (6 bases). Germline values: CDR1 MNHEY, CDR2 SVGAGI. V lost 6 bases, J lost 1 base, and 10 bases lay in between. There are 13 residues in the CDR3. CDR3 amino acids: CASSYGQSYEQYF. CDR3 bases: TGTGCCAGCAGCTACGGACAGTCCTACGAGCAGTACTTC.

This clonotype was seen ten or more times. The chain links TRBV15 to TRBJ2-5; 7 bases align to TRBD2. The germline V gene has CDR1 LNHNV and CDR2 YYDKDF (reference sequence). This CDR3 region has 18 residues. The V and J ends lost 1 base and 1 base, in that order; junction bases with no gene match: 12. This CDR3 reads CATSRGKSGAMSQETQYF. CDR3 coding DNA: TGTGCCACCAGCAGAGGAAAAAGCGGGGCAATGTCCCAAGAGACCCAGTACTTC.

This chain links TRBV15 with TRBJ2-7; weak D call: TRBD1 (6 bases). The V end was cut by 3 bases, the J end by 3 bases, with 9 bases between. The CDR3 has 13 amino acids. Germline-derived CDR1 and CDR2 are LNHNV and YYDKDF (reference sequence). The CDR3 here is CATSSLDSYEQYF. The CDR3 DNA sequence: TGTGCCACCAGCAGCTTGGACAGCTACGAGCAGTACTTC.

V gene TRBV28 combines with J gene TRBJ1-1; a weak D match, TRBD1 (5 bases). Trimming shortened V by 1 base and J by 4 bases, and 16 bases separated the two germline ends. The CDR3 length is 16 residues. CDR1 MDHEN and CDR2 SYDVKM come from the germline V gene. Written as DNA, the CDR3 is TGTGCCAGCAGTTTATCAAGGGCCCGGGGCCCCACTGAAGCTTTCTTT. It translates to CASSLSRARGPTEAFF.

This clonotype showed up many times. The CDR3 sequence: CSAYLPGTPDTEAFF. The CDR3 region has the DNA TGCAGTGCATACCTCCCGGGAACCCCTGACACTGAAGCTTTCTTT. V is TRBV20-1 and J is TRBJ1-1; D is ambiguous. The V gene lost 6 bases and the J gene lost 3 bases, with 20 bases spanning the gap. This CDR3 spans 15 amino acids. From germline, CDR1 is DFQATT and CDR2 SNEGSKA (reference sequence).

This clonotype was recorded at least ten times. This chain joins TRBV27 and TRBJ2-5, with 8 bases fitting TRBD2. CDR1 is MNHEY and CDR2 is SMNVEV in the germline V gene (reference sequence). The CDR3 is 17 residues long. Trimming cost V 4 bases and J 3 bases; bases outside gene matches: 13. The CDR3 region is CASSSPSMAGGEETQYF. The CDR3 DNA reads TGTGCCAGCAGTTCTCCATCCATGGCGGGAGGAGAAGAGACCCAGTACTTC.

The genes are TRBV25-1 and TRBJ2-2; D might be TRBD2 (6 bases). The V gene's germline CDR1 is MGHDK and CDR2 SYGVNS. There are 16 residues in the CDR3. Trimming removed 3 bases from V and 5 bases from J, with 16 bases in between. In DNA, the CDR3 is TGTGCCAGCAGTGACCTGACTAGTGGGGGGACCGGGGAGCTGTTTTTT. It translates to CASSDLTSGGTGELFF.

The V call is TRBV6-5, the J call TRBJ1-1; no firm D call. V was pared by 4 bases and J by 5 bases, with 14 bases between. The CDR3 is made up of 14 amino acids. Germline lookup yields CDR1 MNHEY and CDR2 SVGAGI. CDR3 in amino acids: CASSFWGLGTEAFF. The CDR3 DNA reads TGTGCCAGCAGTTTCTGGGGATTGGGGACTGAAGCTTTCTTT.

V gene TRBV12-3 or TRBV12-4 combines with J gene TRBJ1-2, with D possibly TRBD1 on 6 matching bases. The CDR3 is 14 amino acids. Trimming took off 5 bases at V and 6 bases at J, with 16 bases between the two ends. This chain's CDR3 is CASSEPGGGHGYTF. The CDR3 nucleotides are TGTGCCAGCAGTGAACCGGGCGGGGGGCATGGCTACACCTTC.

The chain recombines TRBV6-2 or TRBV6-3 with TRBJ1-2; D might be TRBD1 (5 bases). Germline values: CDR1 MNHEY, CDR2 SVGEGT. The CDR3 has 13 amino acids. The V end lost 6 bases, the J end lost 8 bases, and 16 bases lay between the germline ends. CDR3 sequence (DNA): TGTGCCAGCAGCCCCGGGACGTGGACGGGCTACACCTTC. Its translation: CASSPGTWTGYTF.

This clonotype appeared many times. The chain combines TRBV19 with TRBJ2-7, with TRBD1 as a possible D gene (5 bases). V was pared by 3 bases and J by 4 bases, with 16 bases between. The CDR3 covers 15 residues. From germline, CDR1 is LNHDA and CDR2 SQIVND (reference sequence). The CDR3 loop reads CASSILDSQGYEQYF. The CDR3 DNA reads as TGTGCCAGTAGTATTCTAGACAGCCAAGGGTACGAGCAGTACTTC. Complete variable domain (other parts from reference TRBV19 and TRBJ2-7): DGGITQSPKYLFRKEGQNVTLSCEQNLNHDAMYWYRQDPGQGLRLIYYSQIVNDFQKGDIAEGYSVSREKKESFPLTVTSAQKNPTAFYLCASSILDSQGYEQYFGPGTRLTVT.